The following is a TCR beta chain sequence with its context. Its antigen is currently unknown. Germline V gene data show CDR1 as SGHRS and CDR2 as YFSETQ. Trimming left V 0 bases short and J 3 bases short, with 7 bases between. The CDR3 is 14 residues long. The entry originates in a study of B cell selection in AIRE deficiency. Authors' processing steps: About 1x10^5 patient and about 1.3x10^5 healthy donor in-frame TCRbeta sequences came from conventional T cells. Measured with immunoSEQ multiplex PCR; TCRdb has only the in-frame clones, and not every one. Clone size and V and J calls were adopted from that table, with D and trimming inferred from the DNA. The sample lists under 30,000 clones; about 96% were seen once. The sorted conventional CD4 T cells were gated as CD4+CD127+. Study conclusions and caveats: CDR3s were shorter in shared Treg sequences, reflecting few non-templated nucleotide insertions. Roughly a third of healthy-shared Treg TCRbeta sequences appeared in patient Tconv cells. Only 9.3% of around 3,800 shared Treg sequences were patient-specific; less than 40% healthy-specific.

V and J are TRBV5-1 and TRBJ1-3, with D possibly being TRBD1 (5 bases). The specimen was conventional CD4+ T cells sorted from PBMCs. The receptor was isolated from a human donor with AIRE deficiency. In nucleotides, the CDR3 is TGCGCCAGCAGCTTGGTAGGGGTTGGAAACACCATATATTTT. Residues: CASSLVGVGNTIYF.